This T cell receptor beta chain was documented in a study of cytomegalovirus exposure and HLA in healthy donors. The wider study: An earlier analysis identified more than 90 million unique TCR beta sequences in approximately 190 million T cells.

The PCR contained 60 Vbeta and 13 Jbeta primers. Profiled with immunoSEQ multiplex PCR; TCRdb holds only in-frame clones, not every one. The sample has 95,000 to 150,000 clones; less than 20% are singletons. The CDR3 runs 12 residues. CDR1 and CDR2 from the germline V gene are SGHRS and YFSETQ. Trimming removed 5 bases from V and 6 bases from J, with 10 bases in between. Samples came from healthy bone marrow donors. This clone was seen only a few times. This sequence originates from a woman in her late teens or twenties in good health and CMV-seronegative. Sequencing input: PBMCs. The V gene is TRBV5-1, the J gene TRBJ2-3; no reliable D call. CDR3 DNA sequence: TGCGCCAGCAGGAGAGGTCAGGATACGCAGTATTTT. It encodes CASRRGQDTQYF. Filled out from reference TRBV5-1 and TRBJ2-3, the complete variable domain reads KAGVTQTPRYLIKTRGQQVTLSCSPISGHRSVSWYQQTPGQGLQFLFEYFSETQRNKGNFPGRFSGRQFSNSRSEMNVSTLELGDSALYLCASRRGQDTQYFGPGTRLTVL.